These 10 T cell receptor beta chains share one sample of origin, sequenced in a study of metastatic and nonmetastatic thyroid tumors. Thyroid surgery was performed in patients who had received no treatment beforehand. TCRdb re-called the PCR reads via MiXCR. The sample consists of tens of thousands of clones, 24% of them appearing once. The sequencing sample was made of blood. These receptors were collected from a male donor with papillary thyroid cancer or a benign thyroid nodule (not recorded which). Some clones in this sample may be carry-over from other donors' samples.

This clone was picked up many times. The J gene is TRBJ2-7, the V gene TRBV15, with TRBD1 matching 9 bases. The germline V gene has CDR1 LNHNV and CDR2 YYDKDF (reference sequence). The V and J ends lost 0 bases and 6 bases, in that order; junction bases with no gene match: 9. This CDR3 has 16 amino acids. CDR3 amino acids: CATSRDLRQGVLEQYF. The CDR3 DNA follows: TGTGCCACCAGCAGAGATCTACGACAGGGGGTACTCGAGCAGTACTTC.

This clone has a single count. The chain uses TRBV5-8 and TRBJ1-2; D possibly corresponds to TRBD1 (5 bases). V lost 2 bases and J lost 1, with 12 bases in between. Germline CDR1 SGHTS, CDR2 YDEGEE. The CDR3 spans 15 residues. This CDR3 reads CASSFGRDRNYGYTF. CDR3 sequence (DNA): TGTGCCAGCAGCTTCGGCAGGGATCGTAACTATGGCTACACCTTC.

This clone was counted ten times or more. The chain uses TRBV7-2 and TRBJ1-4; 8 bases fit TRBD1. CDR1 SGHTA and CDR2 FQGNSA come from the germline V gene. The CDR3 runs 15 residues. J was trimmed by 0 bases and V by 5 bases; bases with no gene match: 2. CDR3 DNA sequence: TGTGCCAGCAGCCTACAGGGGGCAACTAATGAAAAACTGTTTTTT. Its translation: CASSLQGATNEKLFF.

This clone was observed a handful of times. A read error may account for a junction end that differs from germline. The chain carries TRBV10-3 and TRBJ1-2; D call uncertain. The CDR3 runs 14 residues. The germline V gene has CDR1 ENHRY and CDR2 SYGVKD. The CDR3 nucleotides are TGTGCCATCAGTAAGCAGGCCACTAACTATGGCTACATCTTC. Amino acid sequence: CAISKQATNYGYIF.

This clone was picked up a small number of times. The chain carries TRBV5-1 and TRBJ1-6; D not resolved. This CDR3 is 16 amino acids long. Looked up from germline, CDR1 is SGHRS and CDR2 is YFSETQ. The V and J ends lost 0 bases and 10 bases respectively, with 17 bases between them. The CDR3 loop is CASSLEWSHGGSPLHF. For the CDR3, the DNA is TGCGCCAGCAGCTTGGAGTGGAGTCATGGTGGATCACCCCTCCACTTT.

This sequence joins TRBV30 and TRBJ2-2; tentatively, D is TRBD2 (5 bases). Trimming left V 4 bases short and J 1 base short, with 10 bases between. Germline V gene data show CDR1 as GTSNPN and CDR2 as SVGIG (reference sequence). The CDR3 is 14 residues long. The chain's CDR3 is CAWTAGRNTGELFF. The CDR3 DNA sequence: TGTGCCTGGACGGCGGGCAGGAACACCGGGGAGCTGTTTTTT.

This clone was counted a few times. The chain has TRBV27 and TRBJ2-7; D unresolved. This CDR3 comprises 13 residues. Germline-derived CDR1 and CDR2 are MNHEY and SMNVEV (reference sequence). Trimming left V 6 bases short and J 4 bases short, with 13 bases between. The CDR3 sequence is CASRPETSYEQYF. For the CDR3, the DNA is TGTGCCAGCAGACCAGAGACAAGTTACGAGCAGTACTTC.

The sample holds many counts of this clone. The V and J genes are TRBV20-1 and TRBJ1-3, with D unresolved. CDR1 is DFQATT and CDR2 is SNEGSKA in the germline V gene (reference sequence). Deletions cut 5 bases from V and 0 bases from J, with 8 bases between. This CDR3 is 13 amino acids long. CDR3: CSAPPPSGNTIYF. The CDR3 coding sequence is TGCAGTGCTCCCCCTCCCTCTGGAAACACCATATATTTT.

The chain links TRBV6-5 to TRBJ2-1; TRBD2 aligns across 13 bases. Germline CDR1 is MNHEY and CDR2 is SVGAGI. Trimming at V came to 4 bases and at J to 8 bases, leaving 8 bases not matched to a gene. The CDR3 is 16 amino acids. The CDR3 DNA reads TGTGCCAGCAGTTTAGGGACTAGCGGGATATTCGATGAGCAGTTCTTC. This translates into CASSLGTSGIFDEQFF.

J is TRBJ1-3 and V is TRBV30; D not certain. V dropped 0 bases and J dropped 4 bases, with 10 bases sitting between them. Germline assignment: CDR1 GTSNPN and CDR2 SVGIG (reference sequence). This CDR3 is 14 amino acids long. DNA for the CDR3: TGTGCCTGGAGTGTACTGAGGCCGGGAAACACCATATATTTT. Translation gives CAWSVLRPGNTIYF.